The present T cell receptor beta chain was sequenced within a study of blood T cell repertoires in COVID-19. Participant-reported clinical history was the basis for cohort assignment. Germline V CDR1 and CDR2: MGHRA, YSYEKL. Between the trimmed V and J ends, which lost 3 bases and 1 base, there was a span of 14 bases. This CDR3 has 16 residues. Some clones are missing from TCRdb's copy, which holds only in-frame ones; the method was immunoSEQ multiplex PCR. The table has 300,000 to 500,000 clones, roughly 90% seen once. This sequence joins TRBV4-1 and TRBJ2-3; a possible D gene is TRBD2 (5 bases). Sequencing input: PBMCs or T cells enriched from blood (not recorded which). This TCR was recovered from a woman between 25 and 40 years old with acute COVID-19. The CDR3 DNA reads as TGCGCCAGCAGCCAGTTTCGGAGCGGAGGCACAGATACGCAGTATTTT. Amino acids: CASSQFRSGGTDTQYF.